The 25 T cell receptor beta chains listed next were all sequenced from one sample in a study of T cell repertoires in cytomegalovirus infection. TCRdb re-analysed the reads in MiXCR, keeping a single row per CDR3 protein. The sample yields about 450,000 distinct CDR3 sequences, about 33% seen once. Sample: PBMCs. The receptor set was obtained from a human donor in good health (CMV status not recorded). Some clones in this sample may be carry-over from other donors' samples.

This clonotype was detected only a few times. The genes are TRBV7-9 and TRBJ2-7; the match to TRBD1 covers 9 bases. The CDR3 sequence is 14 residues long. Germline lookup yields CDR1 SEHNR and CDR2 FQNEAQ (reference sequence). V lost 5 bases to trimming and J lost 4 bases; unmatched junction nucleotides: 6. The CDR3 DNA sequence: TGTGCCAGCAGCAGTTGGACAGGGGAATACGAGCAGTACTTC. As protein: CASSSWTGEYEQYF.

This clonotype has more than one count but fewer than ten. The genes are TRBV7-8 and TRBJ2-2; no clear D. CDR3 size: 16 residues. The V gene lost 3 bases and the J gene lost 3 bases, with 14 bases spanning the gap. Per the germline V gene, CDR1 is SGHVS and CDR2 is FQNEAQ. DNA for the CDR3: TGTGCCAGCAGCTTCGGCGCATCTACTTACACCGGGGAGCTGTTTTTT. Residues: CASSFGASTYTGELFF.

The chain couples TRBV5-1 to TRBJ2-5; 8 bases are shared with TRBD2. Per the germline V gene, CDR1 is SGHRS and CDR2 is YFSETQ. V was clipped by 2 bases and J by 0 bases; unmatched bases: 3. CDR3 size: 15 residues. In DNA form, the CDR3 reads TGCGCCAGCAGCTTCGGGGGGGGGCACCAAGAGACCCAGTACTTC. This gives the protein CASSFGGGHQETQYF.

The rearrangement uses TRBV28 and TRBJ1-2; no reliable D call. Germline V gene data show CDR1 as MDHEN and CDR2 as SYDVKM. The CDR3 spans 13 residues. Trimming took off 1 base at V and 6 bases at J, with 9 bases between the two ends. DNA of the CDR3: TGTGCCAGCAGTTTATACCTTTTCGATGGCTACACCTTC. It encodes CASSLYLFDGYTF.

The rearrangement uses TRBV24-1 and TRBJ2-5, with 9 bases fitting TRBD1. Germline CDR1 and CDR2: KGHDR and SFDVKD. V was pared by 4 bases and J by 5 bases, with 10 bases of the junction left unmatched. This CDR3 has 16 residues. The CDR3 region is CATSDPGTGLGETQYF. DNA of the CDR3: TGTGCCACCAGTGACCCCGGGACAGGGTTGGGGGAGACCCAGTACTTC.

The J gene is TRBJ2-2, the V gene TRBV12-3 or TRBV12-4; 8 bases are shared with TRBD1. V trimming: 1 base; J trimming: 5 bases; junction bases outside the gene matches: 9. The CDR3 is 17 amino acids. The CDR3 loop is CASSLVLGQGSTGELFF. The CDR3 DNA reads as TGTGCCAGCAGTTTAGTGCTCGGACAGGGTTCGACCGGGGAGCTGTTTTTT.

In this sample, this clonotype turned up a few times. This sequence joins TRBV6-5 and TRBJ2-1, with unresolved D. Germline values: CDR1 MNHEY, CDR2 SVGAGI. Trimming left V 0 bases short and J 5 bases short, with 5 bases between. This CDR3 has 13 amino acids. This chain's CDR3 is CASSYSNNNEQFF. CDR3 DNA: TGTGCCAGCAGTTACTCGAATAACAATGAGCAGTTCTTC.

This clonotype has at least ten counts. V and J are TRBV4-2 and TRBJ1-2; D unclear. V was clipped by 4 bases and J by 3 bases, with 18 bases between them. This CDR3 region has 16 residues. Germline V gene sequence: CDR1 LGHNA, CDR2 YNFKEQ. In DNA, the CDR3 is TGTGCCAGCAGCCGGAGGTTTGATACGGGATACTATGGCTACACCTTC. Protein product: CASSRRFDTGYYGYTF.

The gene calls are TRBV19 and TRBJ2-5, with 7 bases fitting TRBD1. The V gene's germline CDR1 is LNHDA and CDR2 SQIVND (reference sequence). The CDR3 consists of 15 residues. V shed 5 bases and J 2 bases; nucleotides not matched to a gene: 8. Here the CDR3 reads CASSDLRDRQETQYF. The CDR3 nucleotides read TGTGCCAGTAGTGACCTCCGGGACAGACAAGAGACCCAGTACTTC.

This clonotype has at least ten counts. This rearrangement joins TRBV7-8 to TRBJ2-7; D is unclear. The V end lost 8 bases, the J end lost 4 bases, and 12 bases lay between the germline ends. Per germline, CDR1 SGHVS and CDR2 FQNEAQ. This CDR3 has 12 residues. In DNA, the CDR3 is TGTGCCAGCGGTCAGGATAGGTACGAGCAGTACTTC. Its protein is CASGQDRYEQYF.

This clonotype appeared many times. V gene TRBV4-1 combines with J gene TRBJ2-2; 11 bases line up with TRBD1. Germline CDR1 is MGHRA and CDR2 is YSYEKL. J lost 9 bases, V lost 3 bases, and 6 bases had no gene match. This CDR3 is 15 amino acids long. The CDR3 DNA follows: TGCGCCAGCAGCCACCCCGGACAGGGGGCGAGGGAGCTGTTTTTT. Protein: CASSHPGQGARELFF.

This clonotype was seen many times. One junction end disagrees with the germline gene, perhaps due to a read error. The chain joins TRBV27 to TRBJ2-6; the D gene is possibly TRBD1 (6 bases). The germline CDR1 and CDR2 sequences are MNHEY and SMNVEV (reference sequence). The CDR3 totals 18 residues. In DNA, the CDR3 is TGTGCCAGCAGTCTATCGGGACAACCCCTATCTGGGGCCAACGTCCTGACTTTC. Its translation is CASSLSGQPLSGANVLTF.

This clonotype was seen repeatedly, ten times or more. The chain has TRBV12-3 or TRBV12-4 and TRBJ2-5; no reliable D call. The CDR3 sequence is 13 residues long. Trimming cost V 6 bases and J 4 bases, with 12 bases left between them. In nucleotides, the CDR3 is TGTGCCAGCAGCCCTGGGAAAATAGAGACCCAGTACTTC. Translation: CASSPGKIETQYF.

This clonotype appeared a few times. The V gene is TRBV6-5, the J gene TRBJ2-5; TRBD1 aligns across 7 bases. Trimming at V came to 1 base and at J to 2 bases, leaving 7 bases not matched to a gene. Germline values: CDR1 MNHEY, CDR2 SVGAGI. This CDR3 is 16 amino acids long. As DNA, the CDR3 is TGTGCCAGCAGTTACTGGGACAGAGGCCTGCAAGAGACCCAGTACTTC. This gives the protein CASSYWDRGLQETQYF.

Only a few counts were recorded for this clonotype. V and J are TRBV7-9 and TRBJ2-2; possibly TRBD1 for D (6 bases). The CDR3 spans 14 residues. Between the trimmed V and J ends, which lost 8 bases and 6 bases, there was a span of 16 bases. The V gene's germline CDR1 is SEHNR and CDR2 FQNEAQ (reference sequence). DNA for the CDR3: TGTGCCAGCCTCCCTCAGGGGTCGCCCGGGGAGCTGTTTTTT. It specifies CASLPQGSPGELFF.

This rearrangement joins TRBV7-9 to TRBJ2-3, with D tentatively TRBD1 (5 bases). Germline V CDR1 and CDR2: SEHNR, FQNEAQ (reference sequence). Trimming shortened V by 7 bases and J by 4 bases, and 21 bases separated the two germline ends. The CDR3 has 16 residues. DNA of the CDR3: TGTGCCAGCAATGGACCAGAGTTTTTAGGGGCAGATACGCAGTATTTT. Protein sequence: CASNGPEFLGADTQYF.

The chain is built from TRBV2 and TRBJ1-2; the D gene is possibly TRBD1 (6 bases). The CDR3 consists of 15 residues. The V and J ends lost 0 bases and 3 bases respectively, with 11 bases between them. CDR1 SNHLY and CDR2 FYNNEI come from the germline V gene. This CDR3 reads CASSEATGLDYGYTF. In nucleotides, the CDR3 is TGTGCCAGCAGTGAAGCCACAGGGTTGGACTATGGCTACACCTTC.

On this clonotype itself: This may come from a read error, since a much larger clone is one base off. This chain uses TRBV28 with TRBJ2-6, with D perhaps TRBD2 (5 bases). V was clipped by 5 bases and J by 1 base, with 18 bases between them. CDR3 size: 18 residues. The germline V gene encodes CDR1 MDHEN and CDR2 SYDVKM. The CDR3 loop is CASSHDYGLPSGANVLTF. CDR3 DNA sequence: TGTGCCAGCAGTCACGATTATGGACTGCCTTCTGGGGCCAACGTCCTGACTTTC.

V gene TRBV2 combines with J gene TRBJ1-4; 8 bases line up with TRBD1. This CDR3 is built from 13 residues. V trimming: 10 bases; J trimming: 4 bases; junction bases outside the gene matches: 5. CDR1 and CDR2 (germline): SNHLY, FYNNEI. This CDR3 is CATTDRDNEKLFF. CDR3 coding DNA: TGTGCCACCACGGACAGGGATAATGAAAAACTGTTTTTT.

The gene calls are TRBV6-1 and TRBJ1-2; 7 bases agree with TRBD1. From germline, CDR1 is MNHNS and CDR2 SASEGT. This CDR3 contains 16 residues. V trimming: 0 bases; J trimming: 4 bases; junction bases outside the gene matches: 8. The CDR3 nucleotides read TGTGCCAGCAGTGAAGCGCTTCAGGGGGTTGGCTATGGCTACACCTTC. It encodes CASSEALQGVGYGYTF.

J is TRBJ2-7 and V is TRBV7-2; 7 nucleotides line up with TRBD1. The CDR3 totals 15 residues. With V trimmed by 2 bases and J by 2 bases, 6 bases remained unmatched. Germline CDR1 reads SGHTA; CDR2 reads FQGNSA. The CDR3 protein is CASSLHGTVTYEQYF. The CDR3 nucleotides read TGTGCCAGCAGCTTACATGGGACAGTGACCTACGAGCAGTACTTC.

This clonotype was recorded at least ten times. CDR3 loop: CASSKPGTGSGELFF. The DNA for the CDR3 is TGTGCCAGCAGCAAGCCCGGGACAGGGTCCGGGGAGCTGTTTTTT. This chain links TRBV7-6 with TRBJ2-2; 9 positions agree with TRBD1. The germline V gene encodes CDR1 SGHVS and CDR2 FNYEAQ. The CDR3 has 15 residues. The V and J ends lost 5 bases and 6 bases, in that order; junction bases with no gene match: 7.

The CDR3 coding sequence is TGTGCCAGCAGCTTAGGAAGCGCGGATACGCAGTATTTT. It translates to CASSLGSADTQYF. This chain joins TRBV7-9 and TRBJ2-3; no clear D gene. CDR1 and CDR2 from the germline V gene are SEHNR and FQNEAQ (reference sequence). The V and J ends lost 1 base and 6 bases respectively, with 8 bases between them. CDR3 length: 13 residues.

This clonotype was seen repeatedly, ten times or more. The CDR3 spells CASTSGTEGYTF. The CDR3 coding sequence is TGTGCCAGCACGTCCGGGACAGAAGGCTACACCTTC. This chain uses TRBV7-2 with TRBJ1-2; 7 bases align to TRBD1. The ends lost 7 bases at V and 8 bases at J; junction bases unmatched: 7. This CDR3 contains 12 residues. Germline V gene sequence: CDR1 SGHTA, CDR2 FQGNSA.

This rearrangement joins TRBV20-1 to TRBJ2-5, with D perhaps TRBD2 (7 bases). The CDR3 sequence is 15 residues long. Germline V gene sequence: CDR1 DFQATT, CDR2 SNEGSKA (reference sequence). Trimming took 0 bases from V and 5 from J, leaving 16 bases between them. In DNA form, the CDR3 reads TGCAGTGCTAGAGATCCGGGGGGCGTTATGGAGACCCAGTACTTC. Protein: CSARDPGGVMETQYF.